The 18 T cell receptor beta chains presented below share a single source sample, sequenced in a study of tumor and adjacent non-tumor tissue in lung cancer. No cell sorting was done before RNA was extracted from the tissue. The normal lung tissue was taken more than 3 cm from the tumor edge. The library came from three nested PCR rounds adapted from ARM-PCR protocols. TCRdb itself ran the multiplex PCR reads through MiXCR, one entry per CDR3 protein. The data show about 67,000 distinct CDR3 sequences, about 77% seen once. Sequenced material: distant non-tumor lung tissue. Receptors originate from a man in his sixties with non-small cell lung cancer.

The chain is built from TRBV2 and TRBJ2-7, with 9 bases matching TRBD2. CDR3 length equals 14 residues. Germline V gives CDR1 SNHLY, CDR2 FYNNEI. V lost 1 base to trimming and J lost 9 bases; unmatched junction nucleotides: 7. The CDR3 is CASSEVLAGQLQYF. The CDR3, as DNA: TGTGCCAGCAGTGAAGTCCTAGCGGGGCAACTGCAGTACTTC.

For the CDR3, the DNA is TGCGCCAGCAGTGGGACTTCAAGTAGTGAAGCTTTCTTT. Protein sequence: CASSGTSSSEAFF. The chain combines TRBV10-1 with TRBJ1-1; D uncertain. This CDR3 region has 13 residues. V was clipped by 4 bases and J by 7 bases, with 13 bases between them. Germline V gene sequence: CDR1 WNHNN, CDR2 SYGVQD (reference sequence).

This clonotype was seen more than once but under ten times. The rearrangement joins TRBV11-3 to TRBJ2-7; a possible D gene is TRBD1 (5 bases). V was shortened by 6 bases and J by 1 base, with 19 bases between the two germline ends. The CDR3 runs to 16 residues. CDR1 SGHNT and CDR2 YENEEA come from the germline V gene. DNA for the CDR3: TGTGCCAGCAGTTTTTTGGGGCAGATAGGTTCCTACGAGCAGTACTTC. Amino acid sequence: CASSFLGQIGSYEQYF.

Of note for this clonotype: Germline and junction disagree at one end, which may indicate a read error. The chain carries TRBV4-1 and TRBJ2-5; possible D gene TRBD1, 6 bases. The germline V gene encodes CDR1 MGHRA and CDR2 YSYEKL. The CDR3 runs 16 residues. CDR3 DNA: TGCGTCAGCAGCCAAGGGCGGGCAGGGGTTCAAGAGACCCAGTACTTC. This translates into CVSSQGRAGVQETQYF.

For this clonotype: The CDR3 ends on some other residue instead of the conserved phenylalanine or tryptophan, so this is likely a read error. The rearrangement uses TRBV4-3 and TRBJ2-7; 7 bases line up with TRBD1. Germline lookup yields CDR1 LGHNA and CDR2 YSLEER. The CDR3 has 16 amino acids. Trimming at V came to 0 bases and at J to 4 bases, leaving 9 bases not matched to a gene. The CDR3 DNA sequence: TGCGCCAGCAGCCAAGATCTCGAGACAGGGTCATACGAGCAGTACCTC. Translation: CASSQDLETGSYEQYL.

A word on this clonotype: A junction boundary mismatches the germline segment, possibly from a read error. The chain uses TRBV5-4 and TRBJ2-5, with TRBD2 matching over 9 bases. Germline values: CDR1 SGHNT, CDR2 YYREEE (reference sequence). The CDR3 is made up of 17 amino acids. CDR3 nucleotide sequence: TGTGCCAGCAGCCCAACCTGGACTAGCGACCGACAAGAGACCCAATACTTC. Protein product: CASSPTWTSDRQETQYF.

Points on this clonotype: Its ends do not fully match the called genes, so a read error is possible. The V gene is TRBV24-1, the J gene TRBJ2-7, with 9 bases lining up with TRBD1. The CDR3 contains 19 residues. Per germline, CDR1 KGHDR and CDR2 SFDVKD. CDR3 bases: TGTGCCACCAGTGATTTGCGAACCCAACCGGGACAGGGTGTCTACGTGCAGTACTTT. Translating it yields CATSDLRTQPGQGVYVQYF.

For this clonotype: An end of the junction differs from the germline gene, which may be a read error. V usage is TRBV20-1 and J usage is TRBJ2-1; 8 bases are a match to TRBD2. The CDR3 length is 14 residues. CDR1 is DFQATT and CDR2 is SNEGSKA in the germline V gene (reference sequence). For the CDR3, the DNA is TGCAATGCTAGAGATCGACGGACTAGCTATGAGGAGTTCTTC. Translation gives CNARDRRTSYEEFF.

This clonotype has a count of ten or more. The chain links TRBV30 to TRBJ2-3; 15 bases agree with TRBD2. The CDR3 spans 16 residues. Germline values: CDR1 GTSNPN, CDR2 SVGIG (reference sequence). The trim removed 7 bases at V and 0 bases at J, leaving 5 bases unmatched. The CDR3 sequence: CASGTSGGSSTDTQYF. The CDR3, as DNA: TGTGCCTCCGGGACTAGCGGGGGGTCTAGCACAGATACGCAGTATTTT.

A word on this clonotype: One end of the junction varies from germline; a read error may be responsible. The V call is TRBV11-3, the J call TRBJ2-1; D gene unclear. The CDR3 has 16 residues. Germline V gene lookup returns CDR1 SGHNT and CDR2 YENEEA. The CDR3 DNA reads as TGTGCCGGCAGCCTCAACCAACTAACGAGGTTAGGTGAGCAGTTCTTC. This codes for CAGSLNQLTRLGEQFF.

This chain links TRBV6-6 with TRBJ1-2; D remains ambiguous. The ends were cut back, 8 bases at V and 6 bases at J, with 25 bases in the middle. Germline CDR1 is MNHNY and CDR2 is SVGAGI (reference sequence). The CDR3 totals 16 residues. CDR3 DNA: TGTGCCAGCGGTCGCGTATCCCGGTTGATGATTAATGGCTACACCTTC. This sequence encodes CASGRVSRLMINGYTF.

Details on this clonotype: This may be a read error, as it is one base from a much larger clone. The chain couples TRBV20-1 to TRBJ2-3; TRBD1 or TRBD2 may be the D gene (6 bases each). Trimming removed 5 bases from V and 2 bases from J, with 17 bases in between. This CDR3 contains 15 residues. CDR1 and CDR2 (germline): DFQATT, SNEGSKA (reference sequence). As DNA, the CDR3 is TGCAGTGCTCCAGACCTAGGGGGGCCCACAGATACGCAGTATTTT. Translating it yields CSAPDLGGPTDTQYF.

Notes on this clonotype: One end of the junction varies from germline; a read error may be responsible. The J gene is TRBJ2-1, the V gene TRBV20-1; D remains unclear. Germline V CDR1 and CDR2: DFQATT, SNEGSKA (reference sequence). This CDR3 is built from 14 residues. This CDR3 reads CNARGEGYYNEQFF. The CDR3 bases are TGCAATGCTAGAGGCGAAGGATACTACAATGAGCAGTTCTTC.

As concerns this clonotype: A much larger clone lies a single base off, so this may be a read error. The V call is TRBV20-1, the J call TRBJ1-5, with D possibly TRBD1 on 6 matching bases. V lost 0 bases to trimming and J lost 3 bases, with 21 bases between them. Germline CDR1 is DFQATT and CDR2 is SNEGSKA (reference sequence). This CDR3 spans 18 amino acids. The CDR3 protein is CSARDVWDTGTSNQPQHF. CDR3 nucleotides: TGCAGTGCTAGAGATGTCTGGGACACAGGGACGTCCAATCAGCCCCAGCATTTT.

There are many counts of this clonotype. This chain joins TRBV7-9 and TRBJ2-5; 8 bases align to TRBD2. The CDR3 runs 13 residues. The germline V gene has CDR1 SEHNR and CDR2 FQNEAQ (reference sequence). The V gene end was trimmed by 8 bases and the J gene end by 5 bases; junction bases not matched to a gene: 7. CDR3 residues: CASATSGGETQYF. The DNA of the CDR3 is TGTGCCAGCGCTACTAGCGGCGGGGAGACCCAGTACTTC. Full variable domain (remainder filled in from reference TRBV7-9 and TRBJ2-5): DTGVSQNPRHKITKRGQNVTFRCDPISEHNRLYWYRQTLGQGPEFLTYFQNEAQLEKSRLLSDRFSAERPKGSFSTLEIQRTEQGDSAMYLCASATSGGETQYFGPGTRLLVL.

Regarding this clonotype: The conserved phenylalanine or tryptophan normally closing the CDR3 is absent here, so this likely arose from a read error. This chain uses TRBV29-1 with TRBJ2-1, with unresolved D. The length of the CDR3 is 13 residues. Germline V CDR1 and CDR2: SQVTM, ANQGSEA. Written as DNA, the CDR3 is TGCAGCGTCGAAGTTTGGAAATCTAATGAGCAGTTCTCC. Amino acid sequence: CSVEVWKSNEQFS.

About this clonotype: Here the CDR3 omits its conserved ending phenylalanine or tryptophan, so a read error is the likely source. V is TRBV11-2 and J is TRBJ2-5, with 7 bases lining up with TRBD2. CDR1 is SGHAT and CDR2 is FQNNGV in the germline V gene. The CDR3 is 14 residues long. V was clipped by 6 bases and J by 4 bases; unmatched bases: 8. This chain's CDR3 is CASRLASGSETQYL. CDR3 nucleotides: TGTGCCAGCAGGTTGGCTAGCGGCTCAGAGACCCAGTACTTA.

About this clonotype: One base away lies a much larger clone, so this may be a sequencing read error. V usage is TRBV24-1 and J usage is TRBJ2-3; possible D gene TRBD1, 5 bases. From germline, CDR1 is KGHDR and CDR2 SFDVKD. The V end was cut by 6 bases, the J end by 5 bases, with 14 bases between. CDR3 length equals 14 residues. The CDR3 here is CATSTRVHIDTQYF. DNA of the CDR3: TGTGCCACCAGTACCAGGGTCCACATAGATACGCAGTATTTT.